The clone carrying this T cell receptor beta chain was seen at least ten times. Bulk TCR libraries used previously described methods and listed TCR primers. TCRdb reprocessed the PCR reads via MiXCR and lists one record per CDR3 protein. Of more than 250,000 distinct CDR3 sequences detected, 20% to 25% appear once; the ten largest clones hold approximately 0.85%. The data belong to a study of molecular identifiers for immune sequencing clone quantification. J was trimmed by 5 bases and V by 6 bases; bases with no gene match: 5. This CDR3 is 13 amino acids long. Germline values: CDR1 ENHRY, CDR2 SYGVKD.

This chain links TRBV10-3 with TRBJ2-3, with 7 bases identical to TRBD1. The specimen sequenced was naive CD8+ T cells from blood, with Jurkat cell RNA spiked in. Subset noted: FACS-sorted CD8+CD4-CCR7+CD45RA+ naive T cells. The receptor was derived from a human donor in good health. Some libraries in this study had Jurkat cell RNA spiked in. The CDR3 is CAIRDTGEDTQYF. The DNA of the CDR3 is TGTGCCATCAGGGATACAGGGGAAGATACGCAGTATTTT.